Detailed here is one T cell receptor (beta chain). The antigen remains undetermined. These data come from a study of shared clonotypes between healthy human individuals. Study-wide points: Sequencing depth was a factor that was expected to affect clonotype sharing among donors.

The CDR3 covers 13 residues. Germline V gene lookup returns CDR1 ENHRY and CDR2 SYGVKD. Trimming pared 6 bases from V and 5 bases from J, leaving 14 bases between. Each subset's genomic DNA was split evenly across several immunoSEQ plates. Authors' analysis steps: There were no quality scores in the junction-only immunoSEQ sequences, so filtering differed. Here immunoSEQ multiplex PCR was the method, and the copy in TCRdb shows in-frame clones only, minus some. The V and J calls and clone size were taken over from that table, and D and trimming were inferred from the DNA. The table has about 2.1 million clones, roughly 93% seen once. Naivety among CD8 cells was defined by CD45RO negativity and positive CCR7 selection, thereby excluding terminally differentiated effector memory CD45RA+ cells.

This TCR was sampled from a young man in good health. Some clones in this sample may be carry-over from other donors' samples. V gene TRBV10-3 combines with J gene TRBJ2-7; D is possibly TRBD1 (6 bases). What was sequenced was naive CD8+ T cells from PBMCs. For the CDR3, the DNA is TGTGCCATCAGCCCCGAAGGGGGACACGAGCAGTACTTC. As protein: CAISPEGGHEQYF.